Listed here are 29 T cell receptor beta chains from one sample, sequenced in a study of beta chain features in type 1 diabetes. The study reverse transcribed the entire isolated RNA, so it sequenced expressed TCRB transcripts. The data were produced by immunoSEQ multiplex PCR, yet TCRdb's version contains in-frame clones alone and is incomplete. The table includes 130,000 to 150,000 clones, roughly 48% detected once. The specimen sequenced was Tregs from blood. The receptors were sampled from a man aged 18 to 29 in good health.

V is TRBV9 and J is TRBJ1-2, with a possible D match to TRBD1 (6 bases). The CDR3 runs 14 residues. Trimming shortened V by 0 bases and J by 0 bases, and 6 bases separated the two germline ends. Germline CDR1 is SGDLS and CDR2 is YYNGEE. The CDR3 nucleotides read TGTGCCAGCAGCGTAGGGACAGCTAACTATGGCTACACCTTC. Its translation: CASSVGTANYGYTF.

The chain has TRBV29-1 and TRBJ1-2; D is possibly TRBD1 (6 bases). Between the trimmed V and J ends, which lost 1 base and 5 bases, there was a span of 11 bases. The CDR3 is 13 residues long. From germline, CDR1 is SQVTM and CDR2 ANQGSEA. The CDR3 is CSVEGGRGYGYTF. CDR3 sequence (DNA): TGCAGCGTTGAAGGAGGCAGGGGTTATGGCTACACCTTC.

This clone was recorded a few times. The rearrangement joins TRBV9 to TRBJ2-3; D perhaps matches TRBD2 (5 bases). Looked up from germline, CDR1 is SGDLS and CDR2 is YYNGEE. This CDR3 has 12 amino acids. Trimming left V 0 bases short and J 6 bases short, with 5 bases between. The CDR3 DNA reads as TGTGCCAGCAGCGTAGCGGGGGATACGCAGTATTTT. Protein sequence: CASSVAGDTQYF.

As for this clone: The same CDR3 arises from other DNA sequences in this sample as well. In nucleotides, the CDR3 is TGTGCCAGCTCACCCCCGGGACTCTACAATGAGCAGTTCTTC. Protein: CASSPPGLYNEQFF. This chain joins TRBV18 and TRBJ2-1; D is possibly TRBD2 (6 bases). V lost 3 bases and J lost 3, with 9 bases in between. The CDR3 extends over 14 amino acids. The germline V gene has CDR1 KGHSH and CDR2 LQKENI. The full variable domain, its missing parts supplied by reference TRBV18 and TRBJ2-1, is NAGVMQNPRHLVRRRGQEARLRCSPMKGHSHVYWYRQLPEEGLKFMVYLQKENIIDESGMPKERFSAEFPKEGPSILRIQQVVRGDSAAYFCASSPPGLYNEQFFGPGTRLTVL.

Concerning this clone itself: Its ends do not fully match the called genes, so a read error is possible. Distinct nucleotide sequences in the sample also encode this CDR3. The chain links TRBV30 to TRBJ1-1; no clear D gene. The length of the CDR3 is 13 residues. Germline CDR1 reads GTSNPN; CDR2 reads SVGIG (reference sequence). CDR3 protein: CAWSGRRYTEAFF. Here the CDR3 DNA reads TGTGCCTGGAGTGGACGGAGATACACCGAAGCTTTCTTT. Full variable domain (missing parts from reference TRBV30 and TRBJ1-1): SQTIHQWPATLVQPVGSPLSLECTVEGTSNPNLYWYRQAAGRGLQLLFYSVGIGQISSEVPQNLSASRPQDRQFILSSKKLLLSDSGFYLCAWSGRRYTEAFFGQGTRLTVV.

V usage is TRBV7-8 and J usage is TRBJ1-1; 7 nucleotides align to TRBD1. Looked up from germline, CDR1 is SGHVS and CDR2 is FQNEAQ. V lost 5 bases to trimming and J lost 0 bases; unmatched junction nucleotides: 3. The CDR3 is 14 amino acids. The CDR3 bases are TGTGCCAGCAGCGCCACAGGGGTGAACACTGAAGCTTTCTTT. Its translation is CASSATGVNTEAFF.

This clone was observed a few times. J is TRBJ2-7 and V is TRBV19; D is possibly TRBD2 (7 bases). The ends were cut back, 5 bases at V and 2 bases at J, with 16 bases in the middle. The CDR3 length is 15 residues. From germline, CDR1 is LNHDA and CDR2 SQIVND (reference sequence). The CDR3 region is CASSSEGGGTYEQYF. The CDR3 bases are TGTGCCAGTAGTTCCGAGGGCGGGGGCACCTACGAGCAGTACTTC.

V usage is TRBV9 and J usage is TRBJ2-3; tentatively, D is TRBD2 (7 bases). Germline lookup yields CDR1 SGDLS and CDR2 YYNGEE. V was trimmed by 4 bases and J by 3 bases, leaving 15 bases between them. This CDR3 is 15 amino acids long. In DNA form, the CDR3 reads TGTGCCAGCAGCCGGAGGGGGGGCCGGACAGATACGCAGTATTTT. Encoded protein: CASSRRGGRTDTQYF.

The DNA of the CDR3 is TGCGCCAGCAGCGGCAAGACAGGGGTTAATTCACCCCTCCACTTT. This gives the protein CASSGKTGVNSPLHF. V is TRBV5-1 and J is TRBJ1-6; 8 nucleotides align to TRBD1. This CDR3 has 15 amino acids. The germline CDR1 and CDR2 sequences are SGHRS and YFSETQ. V lost 4 bases to trimming and J lost 6 bases; unmatched junction nucleotides: 6.

Only a few counts were recorded for this clone. This sequence joins TRBV29-1 and TRBJ1-1; TRBD1 is a possible D gene (6 bases). Trimming removed 4 bases at V and 7 bases at J, with 25 bases between. The CDR3 length is 16 residues. Germline CDR1 and CDR2: SQVTM and ANQGSEA. This chain's CDR3 is CSVAYTKRNREHEAFF. The CDR3 DNA is TGCAGCGTTGCCTATACGAAGCGTAACAGGGAACATGAAGCTTTCTTT.

This clone was recorded a few times. This chain links TRBV6-1 with TRBJ1-2, with a tentative D call TRBD1 (5 bases). V was shortened by 6 bases and J by 9 bases, with 14 bases between the two germline ends. In germline, CDR1 is MNHNS, CDR2 SASEGT. The CDR3 contains 12 residues. Here the CDR3 reads CASRRDGSSYTF. The DNA for the CDR3 is TGTGCCAGCAGGCGGGACGGCTCGAGCTACACCTTC.

V gene TRBV5-1 combines with J gene TRBJ2-7; D unresolved. Trimming removed 0 bases from V and 3 bases from J, with 13 bases in between. Germline V gene data show CDR1 as SGHRS and CDR2 as YFSETQ. This CDR3 comprises 15 residues. DNA of the CDR3: TGCGCCAGCAGCTTGGGAACCGGGTCCGTCTACGAGCAGTACTTC. It specifies CASSLGTGSVYEQYF.

J is TRBJ1-1 and V is TRBV5-6; no clear D. The V end was cut by 2 bases, the J end by 4 bases, with 6 bases between. There are 12 residues in the CDR3. Germline loops: CDR1 SGHDT, CDR2 YYEEEE. Here the CDR3 reads CASSFSGTEAFF. The CDR3 nucleotides read TGTGCCAGCAGCTTTTCGGGCACTGAAGCTTTCTTT.

This sequence joins TRBV18 and TRBJ2-7; 10 bases are shared with TRBD1. Germline V gene lookup returns CDR1 KGHSH and CDR2 LQKENI. J was trimmed by 5 bases and V by 6 bases; bases with no gene match: 10. This CDR3 contains 15 residues. The DNA for the CDR3 is TGTGCCAGCTCTACCAGTAGGACAGGGGGTAACGAGCAGTACTTC. Translating gives CASSTSRTGGNEQYF.

This clone appeared a few times. V and J are TRBV28 and TRBJ2-7; 7 bases match TRBD1. The germline gives CDR1 MDHEN, CDR2 SYDVKM. Trimming cost V 9 bases and J 4 bases; bases outside gene matches: 9. This CDR3 is 13 amino acids long. The CDR3 protein is CASATGSTYEQYF. The CDR3 DNA reads as TGTGCCAGTGCGACAGGGTCAACGTACGAGCAGTACTTC.

This clone was picked up one time. The chain combines TRBV30 with TRBJ2-3; 9 bases are shared with TRBD2. Trimming cost V 0 bases and J 2 bases; bases outside gene matches: 9. The CDR3 contains 17 residues. Germline V gene data show CDR1 as GTSNPN and CDR2 as SVGIG (reference sequence). The CDR3 protein is CAWSVYPQRGATDTQYF. The CDR3 region has the DNA TGTGCCTGGAGTGTGTATCCCCAGCGGGGGGCCACAGATACGCAGTATTTT.

This sequence joins TRBV21-1 and TRBJ1-5; TRBD1 is the table's D call, not checked against the DNA. TRBV21-1 is reported as a pseudogene. This CDR3 contains 18 residues. The CDR3 region is CASSKGGRDRYRNQPQHF. The CDR3 DNA sequence: TGTGCCAGCAGCAAAGGTGGCAGGGATAGATATAGGAATCAGCCCCAGCATTTT.

This chain links TRBV6-5 with TRBJ2-1; D not resolved. This CDR3 has 12 amino acids. The V end was cut by 5 bases, the J end by 9 bases, with 11 bases between. CDR1 is MNHEY and CDR2 is SVGAGI in the germline V gene. CDR3 sequence reads: CASSGTWSEQFF. The CDR3 nucleotides are TGTGCCAGCAGTGGTACCTGGAGTGAGCAGTTCTTC.

The rearrangement joins TRBV5-6 to TRBJ1-1; D is unresolved. Trimming cost V 4 bases and J 3 bases, with 16 bases left between them. Looked up from germline, CDR1 is SGHDT and CDR2 is YYEEEE. The CDR3 contains 15 residues. The DNA of the CDR3 is TGTGCCAGCAGCATCCGCAGGTCGAGTTACACTGAAGCTTTCTTT. It encodes CASSIRRSSYTEAFF.

In its sample, this clone was seen a few times. The V call is TRBV19, the J call TRBJ1-5; D gene ambiguous. Germline CDR1 reads LNHDA; CDR2 reads SQIVND (reference sequence). The CDR3 extends over 15 amino acids. V lost 3 bases to trimming and J lost 0 bases, with 9 bases between them. CDR3 DNA: TGTGCCAGTAGTATTGGCGGTTATAGCAATCAGCCCCAGCATTTT. Amino acid sequence: CASSIGGYSNQPQHF. Supplemented by reference TRBV19 and TRBJ1-5, the full variable domain reads DGGITQSPKYLFRKEGQNVTLSCEQNLNHDAMYWYRQDPGQGLRLIYYSQIVNDFQKGDIAEGYSVSREKKESFPLTVTSAQKNPTAFYLCASSIGGYSNQPQHFGDGTRLSIL.

The chain carries TRBV2 and TRBJ2-7; 7 nucleotides agree with TRBD1. The V and J ends lost 5 bases and 6 bases, in that order; junction bases with no gene match: 4. Germline values: CDR1 SNHLY, CDR2 FYNNEI. This CDR3 is built from 12 residues. The CDR3 region is CASSRQGGEQYF. The CDR3, as DNA: TGTGCCAGCAGTCGACAGGGTGGCGAGCAGTACTTC.

V gene TRBV7-9 combines with J gene TRBJ2-7; a possible D gene is TRBD2 (7 bases). Germline CDR1 and CDR2: SEHNR and FQNEAQ (reference sequence). CDR3 length: 13 amino acids. CDR3 in amino acids: CVGGPGTSNEQYF. CDR3 DNA: TGTGTCGGGGGGCCAGGGACCTCGAACGAGCAGTACTTC.

The chain joins TRBV7-2 to TRBJ2-7; the D gene is possibly TRBD2 (6 bases). V lost 0 bases to trimming and J lost 3 bases, with 6 bases between them. Germline lookup yields CDR1 SGHTA and CDR2 FQGNSA. There are 13 residues in the CDR3. This CDR3 reads CASSLAGSYEQYF. For the CDR3, the DNA is TGTGCCAGCAGCTTAGCCGGGAGCTACGAGCAGTACTTC.

V and J are TRBV7-6 and TRBJ2-7, with TRBD1 matching 9 bases. Germline V lookup: CDR1 SGHVS, CDR2 FNYEAQ. CDR3 size: 15 residues. Unmatched junction bases numbered 6, after V lost 4 bases and J lost 2 bases. The CDR3 sequence: CASSSTGTGTYEQYF. In DNA, the CDR3 is TGTGCCAGCAGCTCAACCGGGACAGGGACCTACGAGCAGTACTTC.

The chain is built from TRBV10-3 and TRBJ2-5; TRBD2 matches 13 bases. The assigned J gene may be wrong: the sequence end matches TRBJ2-7 better. The CDR3 sequence is 15 residues long. The germline CDR1 and CDR2 sequences are ENHRY and SYGVKD. CDR3 in DNA: TGTGCCATTGGACTAGCGGGAGTTCTATCCTACGAGCAGTACTTC. Amino acids: CAIGLAGVLSYEQYF.

This clone was detected a few times. The genes are TRBV7-2 and TRBJ2-7; 7 bases fit TRBD2. Germline CDR1 and CDR2: SGHTA and FQGNSA. Unmatched junction bases numbered 4, after V lost 4 bases and J lost 1 base. This CDR3 comprises 14 residues. In DNA, the CDR3 is TGTGCCAGCAGCTCGGTCGGGGGGTCCTACGAGCAGTACTTC. Translation gives CASSSVGGSYEQYF.

The chain uses TRBV7-2 and TRBJ2-1; 13 bases agree with TRBD2. The CDR3 spans 15 residues. Per germline, CDR1 SGHTA and CDR2 FQGNSA. V dropped 5 bases and J dropped 6; count of bases not matched to a gene: 4. CDR3 in DNA: TGTGCCAGCAGCCCTCGACTAGCGGGGGGCAATGAGCAGTTCTTC. Protein: CASSPRLAGGNEQFF. Filled out from reference TRBV7-2 and TRBJ2-1, the complete variable domain reads GAGVSQSPSNKVTEKGKDVELRCDPISGHTALYWYRQSLGQGLEFLIYFQGNSAPDKSGLPSDRFSAERTGGSVSTLTIQRTQQEDSAVYLCASSPRLAGGNEQFFGPGTRLTVL.

J is TRBJ2-7 and V is TRBV29-1; 8 bases map to TRBD2. With V trimmed by 3 bases and J by 6 bases, 7 bases remained unmatched. Germline V gene data show CDR1 as SQVTM and CDR2 as ANQGSEA. The CDR3 covers 13 residues. As DNA, the CDR3 is TGCAGCGTTGAGTCTGCACTAGCGGCCGAGCAGTACTTC. Translated, it gives CSVESALAAEQYF.

This clone appeared a few times. V and J are TRBV28 and TRBJ2-7, with 7 bases lining up with TRBD1. There are 16 residues in the CDR3. V shed 6 bases and J 4 bases; nucleotides not matched to a gene: 15. Germline CDR1 MDHEN, CDR2 SYDVKM. For the CDR3, the DNA is TGTGCCAGCAGCCCTGCAGGGGGATCCTTCCCTTACGAGCAGTACTTC. Its translation: CASSPAGGSFPYEQYF.